Listed below are T cell receptor beta chains from one sample, sequenced in a study of T cells after yellow fever vaccination. MiXCR, applied by TCRdb to the 5' RACE reads, yields one record per CDR3 protein. Of 250,000 to 350,000 distinct CDR3 sequences listed, 6.8% are singletons. The sample here was PBMCs, taken about 49 days after the first yellow fever vaccination. Receptors were obtained from a man aged 18 to 29 who received the YFV17D yellow fever vaccine. The CDR3 runs from the conserved cysteine through the conserved F or W.

TRBV4-3,CASSQDLVGAGGYYEQYF
TRBV14,CASSQGPRGRLTGELFF
TRBV27,CANRDLGSPLHF
TRBV5-4,CASSLGFRTSGETQYF
TRBV5-5,CASRSDRRNSPLHF
TRBV3-1,CASSQSGGGGQETQYF
TRBV19,CASSPPGPNEKLFF
TRBV7-2,CASSLVGSTDTQYF
TRBV12-3/TRBV12-4,CASSQRGGQSGELFF
TRBV18,CASSPTSGPNEQFF
TRBV5-4,CASSSRDRFNEKLFF
TRBV30,CAWSAQGGYTF
TRBV9,CASSVGQGGDEQYF
TRBV27,CASSPPCEGMGQPQHF
TRBV29-1,CSVGFGNTEAFF
TRBV4-1,CASSLRLGQETLYF
TRBV7-9,CASSLALGDQETQYF
TRBV11-2,CASSPPPVHLTNIQYF
TRBV6-5,CASSHGRQRVTEAFF
TRBV18,CASSPPWHGTGVGAGANVLTF
TRBV6-2/TRBV6-3,CASSPFPGTGSEAFF
TRBV12-3/TRBV12-4,CASSFRQGGYTF
TRBV27,CASRKILGSPGADTQYF